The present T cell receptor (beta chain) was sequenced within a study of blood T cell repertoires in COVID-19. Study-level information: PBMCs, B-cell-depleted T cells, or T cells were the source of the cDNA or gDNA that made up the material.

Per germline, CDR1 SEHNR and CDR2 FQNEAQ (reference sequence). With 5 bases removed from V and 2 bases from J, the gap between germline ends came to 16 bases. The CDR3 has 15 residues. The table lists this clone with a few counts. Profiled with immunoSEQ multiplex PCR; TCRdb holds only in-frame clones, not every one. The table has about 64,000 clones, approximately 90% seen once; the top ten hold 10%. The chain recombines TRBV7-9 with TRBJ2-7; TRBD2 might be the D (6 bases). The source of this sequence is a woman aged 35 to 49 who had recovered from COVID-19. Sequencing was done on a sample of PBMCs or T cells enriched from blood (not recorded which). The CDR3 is CASSPWDSRAYEQYF. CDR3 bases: TGTGCCAGCAGCCCATGGGACTCCCGGGCCTACGAGCAGTACTTC.